Below are 13 T cell receptor beta chains sequenced from a single sample in a study of Graves' ophthalmopathy and Graves' hyperthyroidism. Beta-chain TCR CDR3 regions were amplified from RNA transcripts. The first-round RT-PCR employed HTBI primers together with the Qiagen OneStep RT-PCR kit. A multiplex PCR was then performed as the second round. TCRdb reprocessed the multiplex PCR reads via MiXCR and lists one record per CDR3 protein. The table records over a million distinct CDR3 sequences, less than 45% of them present only once. Sample: peripheral blood or thyroid tissue (not recorded which). The receptors were gathered from an adult man with Graves' hyperthyroidism.

This clonotype came up many times. V gene TRBV2 combines with J gene TRBJ2-5; 10 bases align to TRBD1. This CDR3 contains 19 residues. The trim removed 6 bases at V and 4 bases at J, leaving 20 bases unmatched. Germline V gene lookup returns CDR1 SNHLY and CDR2 FYNNEI. In nucleotides, the CDR3 is TGTGCCAGCAGAGGTTTCGGGACAGGGGCAGCGGGAGAGGGAGAGACCCAGTACTTC. Residues: CASRGFGTGAAGEGETQYF.

At least ten counts were recorded for this clonotype. The chain is built from TRBV12-3 or TRBV12-4 and TRBJ1-1, with D hard to call. There are 13 residues in the CDR3. The V gene lost 4 bases and the J gene lost 5 bases, with 11 bases spanning the gap. In DNA, the CDR3 is TGTGCCAGCAGTTCCACATGGCGGACTGAAGCTTTCTTT. Its protein is CASSSTWRTEAFF.

The genes are TRBV9 and TRBJ2-7; the D call may be TRBD1 or TRBD2 (5 bases each). The germline gives CDR1 SGDLS, CDR2 YYNGEE. The CDR3 totals 14 residues. V lost 0 bases to trimming and J lost 6 bases, with 13 bases between them. DNA of the CDR3: TGTGCCAGCAGCGTAGATGGGGGATCTTTCGAGCAGTACTTC. Translation: CASSVDGGSFEQYF.

This clonotype has ten or more counts. This chain joins TRBV10-3 and TRBJ1-2; TRBD1 agrees at 8 bases. Trimming at V came to 0 bases and at J to 4 bases, leaving 4 bases not matched to a gene. The germline V gene encodes CDR1 ENHRY and CDR2 SYGVKD. The CDR3 is 15 residues long. In DNA, the CDR3 is TGTGCCATCAGTGAGTCGGCAGGGGGCGGCTATGGCTACACCTTC. Its translation is CAISESAGGGYGYTF.

This chain uses TRBV29-1 with TRBJ2-7; 9 bases are shared with TRBD1. Germline CDR1 reads SQVTM; CDR2 reads ANQGSEA. The CDR3 has 14 amino acids. With V trimmed by 6 bases and J by 7 bases, 13 bases remained unmatched. The CDR3, as DNA: TGCAGCGTCGGACAGGGGTCTGGTCCGGGGGAGCAGTACTTC. It is translated as CSVGQGSGPGEQYF.

This clonotype was detected once. A much larger clonotype is one base distant, so this may be a read error. J is TRBJ1-1 and V is TRBV12-3 or TRBV12-4; D unresolved. The CDR3 extends over 14 amino acids. Trimming stripped 6 bases from V and 0 bases from J, with 11 bases between. CDR3 coding DNA: TGTGCCAGCAGGACCGCACTGTTGAACACTGAAGCTTTCTTT. Its translation is CASRTALLNTEAFF.

This clonotype occurred many times. The chain uses TRBV12-3 or TRBV12-4 and TRBJ2-5; 9 bases align to TRBD1. After removal of 3 bases from V and 4 bases from J, the junction contained 6 bases not matched to a gene. The CDR3 totals 15 residues. CDR3 loop: CASSLNTGGIETQYF. The CDR3 DNA is TGTGCCAGCAGTTTGAATACAGGGGGCATAGAGACCCAGTACTTC.

This clonotype was observed a handful of times. This chain uses TRBV10-1 with TRBJ2-7, with TRBD2 matching over 11 bases. CDR1 and CDR2 (germline): WNHNN, SYGVQD (reference sequence). V trimming: 5 bases; J trimming: 5 bases; junction bases outside the gene matches: 14. The CDR3 sequence is 17 residues long. The DNA for the CDR3 is TGCGCCAGCAGTTCCGGGACTAGCGGACTCAAATCCCACGAGCAGTACTTC. This gives the protein CASSSGTSGLKSHEQYF.

This chain uses TRBV25-1 with TRBJ1-2, with 7 bases lining up with TRBD1. The V gene's germline CDR1 is MGHDK and CDR2 SYGVNS. V trimming: 2 bases; J trimming: 6 bases; junction bases outside the gene matches: 3. CDR3 length equals 13 residues. CDR3 region: CASSETGTDGYTF. In nucleotides, the CDR3 is TGTGCCAGCAGTGAAACCGGGACAGATGGCTACACCTTC.

V gene TRBV9 combines with J gene TRBJ2-7, with 8 bases lining up with TRBD1. The V gene's germline CDR1 is SGDLS and CDR2 YYNGEE. Trimming took 4 bases from V and 0 from J; bases not matched to a gene: 6. The CDR3 sequence is 15 residues long. CDR3 bases: TGTGCCAGCAGCTTTTTACAGGGGGGCTCCTACGAGCAGTACTTC. Its protein product is CASSFLQGGSYEQYF.

This clonotype has ten or more counts. V is TRBV5-1 and J is TRBJ1-5; D is ambiguous. From germline, CDR1 is SGHRS and CDR2 YFSETQ. The CDR3 is made up of 15 amino acids. Trimming removed 4 bases at V and 3 bases at J, with 14 bases between. The DNA for the CDR3 is TGCGCCAGCAGCACGTCAGGAGATTTCAATCAGCCCCAGCATTTT. It is translated as CASSTSGDFNQPQHF. The variable domain in full, completed from reference TRBV5-1 and TRBJ1-5, reads KAGVTQTPRYLIKTRGQQVTLSCSPISGHRSVSWYQQTPGQGLQFLFEYFSETQRNKGNFPGRFSGRQFSNSRSEMNVSTLELGDSALYLCASSTSGDFNQPQHFGDGTRLSIL.

This chain connects TRBV2 to TRBJ2-7; perhaps TRBD1 as D (6 bases). The CDR3 is 14 amino acids. Germline assignment: CDR1 SNHLY and CDR2 FYNNEI. Trimming left V 6 bases short and J 0 bases short, with 12 bases between. In DNA form, the CDR3 reads TGTGCCAGCAGCGGGGACACCTCCTCCTACGAGCAGTACTTC. Amino acid sequence: CASSGDTSSYEQYF.

This chain connects TRBV15 to TRBJ1-6; TRBD1 matches 11 bases. Germline trimming cut 5 bases from V and 10 bases from J; bases unmatched to any gene: 7. The CDR3 is 15 residues long. From germline, CDR1 is LNHNV and CDR2 YYDKDF (reference sequence). The DNA for the CDR3 is TGTGCCACCAGCCGTTTGGGACAGGGGGGCTCACCCCTCCACTTT. Its protein product is CATSRLGQGGSPLHF.